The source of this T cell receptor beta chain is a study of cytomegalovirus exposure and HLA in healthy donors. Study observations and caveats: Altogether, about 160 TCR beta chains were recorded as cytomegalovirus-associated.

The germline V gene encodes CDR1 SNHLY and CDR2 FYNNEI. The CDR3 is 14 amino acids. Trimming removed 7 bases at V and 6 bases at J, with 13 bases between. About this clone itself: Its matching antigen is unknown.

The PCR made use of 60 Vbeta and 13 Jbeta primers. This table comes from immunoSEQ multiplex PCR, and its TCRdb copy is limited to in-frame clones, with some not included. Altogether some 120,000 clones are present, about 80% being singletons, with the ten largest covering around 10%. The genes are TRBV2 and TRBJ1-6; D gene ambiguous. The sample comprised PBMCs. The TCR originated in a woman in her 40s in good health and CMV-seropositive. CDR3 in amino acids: CASKEEAINSPLHF. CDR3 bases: TGTGCCAGCAAGGAGGAAGCAATTAATTCACCCCTCCACTTT. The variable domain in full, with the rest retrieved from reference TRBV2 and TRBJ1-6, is EPEVTQTPSHQVTQMGQEVILRCVPISNHLYFYWYRQILGQKVEFLVSFYNNEISEKSEIFDDQFSVERPDGSNFTLKIRSTKLEDSAMYFCASKEEAINSPLHFGNGTRLTVT.